This T cell receptor (beta chain) derives from a study of CD8+ T cells in alopecia areata. At the level of the study: Treated patients were given 5 to 10 mg oral tofacitinib twice daily. Severity in treated patients was scored by percentage of scalp area affected. Overall study results and limits: Lesional tissue from the scalp (especially in alopecia totalis/universalis) showed higher clonality than normal scalp.

Trimming removed 1 base at V and 5 bases at J, with 5 bases between. The CDR3 spans 12 residues. The germline gives CDR1 SGHTA, CDR2 FQGNSA. Noted treatment: oral pan-JAK inhibitor, 5-10 mg twice daily. This clone was detected only once. What it recognizes is unknown. cDNA prepared by RNA extraction and subsequent reverse transcription served as the template for sequencing. The repertoire was sequenced with immunoSEQ multiplex PCR; TCRdb's copy has only in-frame clones and lacks some. The repertoire consists of 65,000 to 75,000 clones, with around 29% occurring once and the leading ten covering around 14%.

The sample here was CD8+ T cells sorted from blood, taken at week 4, from a patient treated with tofacitinib. The receptor was derived from a human donor with alopecia areata. The chain links TRBV7-2 to TRBJ1-2, with no clear D. The CDR3 spells CASSLDGYGYTF. The CDR3 coding sequence is TGTGCCAGCAGCTTAGACGGTTATGGCTACACCTTC.